A selection of T cell receptor beta chains follows, all from one sample in a study of control samples from healthy donors and cancer patients. Sequenced by immunoSEQ multiplex PCR; TCRdb stores in-frame clones only, minus some. The sample contains 17,000 or so clones, roughly nine tenths of which appear only once. The sequenced sample consisted of PBMCs. The receptors here all came from a man aged 60-69 years with head and neck cancer. CDR3s include the opening cysteine and the closing phenylalanine or tryptophan. The D gene is left open where the match is weak. For some rows the clone size is stated as once, few or many, or as a class when expanded; others skip it.

size	V	D	J	DNA	CDR3
NA	TRBV3-1/TRBV3-2	NA	TRBJ1-6	TGTGCCAGCAGCCACTCCCGCCGGGCCCTCCACTTT	CASSHSRRALHF
NA	TRBV6-5	NA	TRBJ1-3	TGTGCCAGCAGCCCCGACGGAGGCTCTGGAAACACCATATATTTT	CASSPDGGSGNTIYF
NA	TRBV2	NA	TRBJ1-4	TGTGCCAGCAAGGGGGGGGCGGGTGCTAATGAAAAACTGTTTTTT	CASKGGAGANEKLFF
NA	TRBV6-1	NA	TRBJ2-7	TGTGCCAGCAGTGAGGGGGACTACGAGCAGTACTTC	CASSEGDYEQYF
once	TRBV27	TRBD2	TRBJ2-3	TGTGCCAGCAGTTTATCGGTTGGCGGGGGTGGTACGCAGTATTTT	CASSLSVGGGGTQYF
NA	TRBV11-2	NA	TRBJ1-1	TGTGCCAGCAGCTTTGACAGAAACACTGAAGCTTTCTTT	CASSFDRNTEAFF
NA	TRBV2	NA	TRBJ2-7	TGTGCCAGCAGCCTTCTCTCCTACGAGCAGTACTTC	CASSLLSYEQYF
large	TRBV5-1	NA	TRBJ1-1	TGCGCCAGCAGCTCCCGGACAGCGAACACTGAAGCTTTCTTT	CASSSRTANTEAFF
once	TRBV7-2	NA	TRBJ2-5	TGTGCCAGCAGCACCCCCCGCGGGGGCTCCCAAGAGACCCAGTACTTC	CASSTPRGGSQETQYF
NA	TRBV2	NA	TRBJ2-7	TGTGCCAGCAGTCAGTACGGGGGCTACGAGCAGTACTTC	CASSQYGGYEQYF
NA	TRBV29-1	NA	TRBJ1-1	TGCAGCGTTGAAGTTTCGGCACGAAGTGAAGCTTTCTTT	CSVEVSARSEAFF
NA	TRBV25-1	NA	TRBJ2-1	TGTGCCAGCAGTGAATATTGGGCCTCGAATGAGCAGTTCTTC	CASSEYWASNEQFF
NA	TRBV7-2	NA	TRBJ1-4	TGTGCCAGCAGCTTGTCACATTCAACTAATGAAAAACTGTTTTTT	CASSLSHSTNEKLFF